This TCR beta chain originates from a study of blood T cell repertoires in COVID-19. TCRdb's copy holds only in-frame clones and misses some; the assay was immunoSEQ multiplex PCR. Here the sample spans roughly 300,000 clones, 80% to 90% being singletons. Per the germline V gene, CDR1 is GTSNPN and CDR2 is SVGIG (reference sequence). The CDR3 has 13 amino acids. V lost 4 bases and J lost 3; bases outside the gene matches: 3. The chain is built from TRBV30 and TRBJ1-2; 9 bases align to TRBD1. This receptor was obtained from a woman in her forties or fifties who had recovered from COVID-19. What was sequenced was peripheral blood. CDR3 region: CAWNRGLDYGYTF. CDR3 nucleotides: TGTGCCTGGAACAGGGGGCTTGACTATGGCTACACCTTC.